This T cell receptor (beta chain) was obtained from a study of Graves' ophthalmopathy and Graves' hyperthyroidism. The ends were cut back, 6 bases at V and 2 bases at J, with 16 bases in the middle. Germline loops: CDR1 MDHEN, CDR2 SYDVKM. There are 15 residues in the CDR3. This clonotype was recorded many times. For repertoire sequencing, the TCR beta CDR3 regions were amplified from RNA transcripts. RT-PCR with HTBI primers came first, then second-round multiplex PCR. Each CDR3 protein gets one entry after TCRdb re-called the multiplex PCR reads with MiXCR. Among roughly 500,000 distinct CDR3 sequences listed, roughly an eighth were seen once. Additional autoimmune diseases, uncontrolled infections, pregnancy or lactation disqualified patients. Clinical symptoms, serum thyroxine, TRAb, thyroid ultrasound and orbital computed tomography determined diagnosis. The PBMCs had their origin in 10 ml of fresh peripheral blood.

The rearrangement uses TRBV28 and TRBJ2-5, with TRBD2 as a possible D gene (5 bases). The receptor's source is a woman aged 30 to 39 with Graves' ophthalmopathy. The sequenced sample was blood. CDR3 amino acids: CASRRPLVGQETQYF. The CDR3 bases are TGTGCCAGCAGAAGACCACTAGTAGGACAAGAGACCCAGTACTTC.